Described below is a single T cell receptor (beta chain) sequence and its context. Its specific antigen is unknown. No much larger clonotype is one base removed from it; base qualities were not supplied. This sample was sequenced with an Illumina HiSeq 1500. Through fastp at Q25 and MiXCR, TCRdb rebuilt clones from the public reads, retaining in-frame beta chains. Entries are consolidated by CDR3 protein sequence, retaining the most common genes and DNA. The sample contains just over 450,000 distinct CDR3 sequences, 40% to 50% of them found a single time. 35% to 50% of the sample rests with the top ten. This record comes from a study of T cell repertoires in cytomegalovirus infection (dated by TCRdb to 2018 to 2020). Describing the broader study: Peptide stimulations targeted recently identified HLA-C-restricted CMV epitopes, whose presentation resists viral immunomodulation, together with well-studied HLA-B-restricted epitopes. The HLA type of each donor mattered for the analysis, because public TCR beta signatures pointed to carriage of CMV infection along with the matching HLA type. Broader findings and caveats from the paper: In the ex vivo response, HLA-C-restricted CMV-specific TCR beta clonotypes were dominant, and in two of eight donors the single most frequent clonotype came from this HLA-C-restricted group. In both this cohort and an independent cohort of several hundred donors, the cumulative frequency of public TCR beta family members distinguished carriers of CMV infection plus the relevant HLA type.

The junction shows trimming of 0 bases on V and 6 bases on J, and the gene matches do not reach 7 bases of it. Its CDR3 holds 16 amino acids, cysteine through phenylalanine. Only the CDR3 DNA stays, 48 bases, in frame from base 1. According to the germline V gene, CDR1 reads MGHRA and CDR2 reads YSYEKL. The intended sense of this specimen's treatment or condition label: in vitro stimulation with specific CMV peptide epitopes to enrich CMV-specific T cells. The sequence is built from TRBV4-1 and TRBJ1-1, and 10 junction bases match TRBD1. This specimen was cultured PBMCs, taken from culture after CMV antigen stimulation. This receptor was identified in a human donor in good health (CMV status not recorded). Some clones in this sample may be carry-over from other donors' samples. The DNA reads TGCGCCAGCAGCCAAGAAATCGGGGACAGGGGTTCTGAAGCTTTCTTT. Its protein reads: CASSQEIGDRGSEAFF.